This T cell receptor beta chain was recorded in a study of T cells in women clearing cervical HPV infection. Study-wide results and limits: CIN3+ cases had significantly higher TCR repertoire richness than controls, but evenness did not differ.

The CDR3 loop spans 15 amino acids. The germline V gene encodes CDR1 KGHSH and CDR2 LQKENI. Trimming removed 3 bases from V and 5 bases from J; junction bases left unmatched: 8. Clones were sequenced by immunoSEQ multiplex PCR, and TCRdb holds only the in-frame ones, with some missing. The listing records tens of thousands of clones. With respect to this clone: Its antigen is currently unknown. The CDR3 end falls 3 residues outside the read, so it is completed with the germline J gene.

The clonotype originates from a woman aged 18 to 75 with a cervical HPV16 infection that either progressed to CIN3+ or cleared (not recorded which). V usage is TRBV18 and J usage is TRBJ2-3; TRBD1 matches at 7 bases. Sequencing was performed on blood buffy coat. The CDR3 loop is CASSPSRDSLDTQYF. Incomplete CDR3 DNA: TGTGCCAGCTCACCTAGCCGGGACAGTCTAGATACG.